This TCR beta chain was found in a study of shared clonotypes between healthy human individuals. Profiled with immunoSEQ multiplex PCR; TCRdb holds only in-frame clones, not every one. In the table there are some 2.3 million clones, over 85% of which are singletons. The CDR3 is 15 amino acids. The germline gives CDR1 SNHLY, CDR2 FYNNEI. With 6 bases clipped from V and 1 base from J, the junction kept 7 bases outside the gene matches. Sequenced sample: naive CD4+ T cells from PBMCs. Subset reported: CD45RA+ positively selected. The genes are TRBV2 and TRBJ1-1; 8 bases are shared with TRBD1. This receptor was taken from a man between 18 and 29 years old in good health. Some clones in this sample may be carry-over from other donors' samples. The CDR3 nucleotides read TGTGCCAGCAGAGACTCAGGGGGCAGGAACACTGAAGCTTTCTTT. Translation gives CASRDSGGRNTEAFF.